This T cell receptor beta chain was identified during a study of OX40 agonist ivuxolimab in advanced cancers. The wider study: Ivuxolimab was delivered to patients intravenously every 2 weeks at doses spanning 0.01 to 10 mg/kg. A mean age of approximately 58 years, range roughly 20 to 90, was recorded, and 70% to 85% were male. The study, taken as a whole, reports: What antigens the expanded peripheral T cells recognized was never established.

V was clipped by 1 base and J by 3 bases; unmatched bases: 7. CDR3 length equals 17 residues. Germline CDR1 MGHRA, CDR2 YSYEKL. Of note for this clone: Its antigen is undetermined.

TCRdb keeps only in-frame clones here, not all; method: immunoSEQ multiplex PCR. The sample includes more than 50,000 clones, approximately 92% of them seen just once. This chain joins TRBV4-1 and TRBJ2-7; TRBD2 matches 12 bases. The specimen was CD4+ or CD8+ T cells sorted from blood, collected in a trial of the OX40 agonist ivuxolimab. The clonotype was recovered from an adult with an advanced solid tumor such as melanoma, head and neck, liver or kidney cancer. CDR3 protein: CASSQVTSGGSFYEQYF. The CDR3 DNA reads TGCGCCAGCAGCCAAGTCACTAGCGGGGGGTCCTTCTACGAGCAGTACTTC.